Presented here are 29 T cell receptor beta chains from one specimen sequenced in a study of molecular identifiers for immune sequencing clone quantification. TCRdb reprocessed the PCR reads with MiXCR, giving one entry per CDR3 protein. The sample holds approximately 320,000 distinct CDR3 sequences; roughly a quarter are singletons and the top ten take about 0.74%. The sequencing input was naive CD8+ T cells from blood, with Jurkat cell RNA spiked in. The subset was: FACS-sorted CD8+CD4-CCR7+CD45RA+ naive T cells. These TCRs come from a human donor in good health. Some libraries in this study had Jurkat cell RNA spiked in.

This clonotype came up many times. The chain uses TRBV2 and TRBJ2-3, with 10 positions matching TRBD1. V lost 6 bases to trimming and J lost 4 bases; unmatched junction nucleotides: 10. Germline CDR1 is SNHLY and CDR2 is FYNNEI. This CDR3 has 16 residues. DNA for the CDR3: TGTGCCAGCAGCTCAAAGCCGGGACAGGGGTCAGATACGCAGTATTTT. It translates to CASSSKPGQGSDTQYF.

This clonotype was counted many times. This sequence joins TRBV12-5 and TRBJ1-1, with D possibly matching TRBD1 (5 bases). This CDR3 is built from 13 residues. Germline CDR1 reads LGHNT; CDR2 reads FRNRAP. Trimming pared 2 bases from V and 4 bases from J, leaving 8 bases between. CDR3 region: CASGLSGGTEAFF. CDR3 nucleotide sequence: TGTGCTAGTGGTTTGAGTGGGGGCACTGAAGCTTTCTTT.

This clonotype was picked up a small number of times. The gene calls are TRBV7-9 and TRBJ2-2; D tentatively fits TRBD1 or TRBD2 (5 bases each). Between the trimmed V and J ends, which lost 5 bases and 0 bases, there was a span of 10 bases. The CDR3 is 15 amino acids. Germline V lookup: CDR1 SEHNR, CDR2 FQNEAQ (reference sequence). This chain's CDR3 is CASSDGTANTGELFF. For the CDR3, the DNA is TGTGCCAGCAGCGATGGGACGGCGAACACCGGGGAGCTGTTTTTT.

CDR3 loop: CSAPEPLAGGLGEQYF. The CDR3 nucleotides are TGCAGTGCTCCAGAGCCGCTAGCGGGAGGGCTGGGCGAGCAGTACTTC. The V and J genes are TRBV20-1 and TRBJ2-7; 12 bases are a match to TRBD2. Germline CDR1 DFQATT, CDR2 SNEGSKA (reference sequence). The CDR3 has 16 residues. V lost 5 bases and J lost 6; bases outside the gene matches: 14.

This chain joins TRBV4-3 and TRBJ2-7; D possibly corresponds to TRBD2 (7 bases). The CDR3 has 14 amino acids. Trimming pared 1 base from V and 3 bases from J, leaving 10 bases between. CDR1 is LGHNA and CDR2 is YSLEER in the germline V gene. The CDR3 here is CASSQGRGGYEQYF. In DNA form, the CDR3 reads TGCGCCAGCAGCCAAGGAAGGGGGGGCTACGAGCAGTACTTC.

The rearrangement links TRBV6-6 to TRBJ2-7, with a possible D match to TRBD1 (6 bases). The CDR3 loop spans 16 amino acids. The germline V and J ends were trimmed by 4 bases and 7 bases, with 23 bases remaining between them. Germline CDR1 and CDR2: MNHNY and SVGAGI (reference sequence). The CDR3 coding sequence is TGTGCCAGCAGTTCCCCGGCGGACAGCCCTTTCGGAGAGCAGTACTTC. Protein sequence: CASSSPADSPFGEQYF.

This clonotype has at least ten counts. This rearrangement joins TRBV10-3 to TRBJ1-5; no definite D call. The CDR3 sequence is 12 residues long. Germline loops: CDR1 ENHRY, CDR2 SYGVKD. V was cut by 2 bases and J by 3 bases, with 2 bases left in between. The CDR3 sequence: CAISEPNQPQHF. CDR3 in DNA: TGTGCCATCAGTGAGCCCAATCAGCCCCAGCATTTT.

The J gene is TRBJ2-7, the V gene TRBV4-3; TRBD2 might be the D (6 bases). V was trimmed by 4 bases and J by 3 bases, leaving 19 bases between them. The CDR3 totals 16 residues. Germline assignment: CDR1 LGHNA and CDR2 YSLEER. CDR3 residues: CASSRDVSSGSYEQYF. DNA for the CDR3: TGCGCCAGCAGCCGAGATGTGAGTAGCGGAAGCTACGAGCAGTACTTC.

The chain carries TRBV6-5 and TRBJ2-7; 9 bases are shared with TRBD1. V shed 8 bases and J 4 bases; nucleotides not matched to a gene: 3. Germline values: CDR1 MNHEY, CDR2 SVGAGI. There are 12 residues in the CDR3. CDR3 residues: CASEDRGYEQYF. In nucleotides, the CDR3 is TGTGCCAGCGAGGACAGGGGTTACGAGCAGTACTTC.

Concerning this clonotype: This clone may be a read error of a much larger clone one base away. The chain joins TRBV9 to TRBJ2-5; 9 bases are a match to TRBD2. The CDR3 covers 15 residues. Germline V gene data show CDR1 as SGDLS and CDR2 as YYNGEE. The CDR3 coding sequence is TGTGCCAGCAGCGTAGTGGGACTAGCATCAGAGGCCCAGTACTTC. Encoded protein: CASSVVGLASEAQYF. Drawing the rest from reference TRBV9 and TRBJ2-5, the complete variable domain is DSGVTQTPKHLITATGQRVTLRCSPRSGDLSVYWYQQSLDQGLQFLIQYYNGEERAKGNILERFSAQQFPDLHSELNLSSLELGDSALYFCASSVVGLASEAQYFGPGTRLLVL.

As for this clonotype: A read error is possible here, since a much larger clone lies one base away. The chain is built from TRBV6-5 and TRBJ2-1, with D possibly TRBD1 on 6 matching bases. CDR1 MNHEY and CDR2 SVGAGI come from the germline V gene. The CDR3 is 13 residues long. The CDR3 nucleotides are TGTGTCAGCAGCCAGGGGCGCGTCGATGAGCAGTTCTTC. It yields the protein CVSSQGRVDEQFF.

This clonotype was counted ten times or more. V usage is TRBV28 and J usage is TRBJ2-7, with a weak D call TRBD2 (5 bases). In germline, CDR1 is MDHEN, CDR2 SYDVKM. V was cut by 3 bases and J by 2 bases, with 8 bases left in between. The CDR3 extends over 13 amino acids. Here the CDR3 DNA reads TGTGCCAGCAGTTTCGGAGGCACCTACGAGCAGTACTTC. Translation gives CASSFGGTYEQYF.

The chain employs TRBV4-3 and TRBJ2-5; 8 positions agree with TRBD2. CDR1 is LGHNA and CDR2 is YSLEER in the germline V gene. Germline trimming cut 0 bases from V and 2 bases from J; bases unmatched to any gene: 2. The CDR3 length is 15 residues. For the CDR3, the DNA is TGCGCCAGCAGCCAAGACGCTAGCGGGCAAGAGACCCAGTACTTC. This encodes CASSQDASGQETQYF.

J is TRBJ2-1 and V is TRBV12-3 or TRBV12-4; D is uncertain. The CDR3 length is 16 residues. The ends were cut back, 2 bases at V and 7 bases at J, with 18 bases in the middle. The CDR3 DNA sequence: TGTGCCAGCAGTTTATCGAGTCGGTCAGGTGGGAATGAGCAGTTCTTC. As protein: CASSLSSRSGGNEQFF.

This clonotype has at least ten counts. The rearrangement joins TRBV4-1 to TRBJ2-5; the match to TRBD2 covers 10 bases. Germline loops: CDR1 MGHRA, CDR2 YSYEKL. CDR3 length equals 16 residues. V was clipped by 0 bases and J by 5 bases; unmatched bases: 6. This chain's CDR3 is CASSQEQRGGHETQYF. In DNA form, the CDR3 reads TGCGCCAGCAGCCAAGAGCAGCGGGGGGGCCATGAGACCCAGTACTTC.

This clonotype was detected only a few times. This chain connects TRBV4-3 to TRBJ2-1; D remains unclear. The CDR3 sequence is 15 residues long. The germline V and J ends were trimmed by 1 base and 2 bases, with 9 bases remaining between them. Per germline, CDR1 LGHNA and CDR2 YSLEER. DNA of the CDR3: TGCGCCAGCAGCCAAGGGCTTCCAACCTACAATGAGCAGTTCTTC. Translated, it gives CASSQGLPTYNEQFF.

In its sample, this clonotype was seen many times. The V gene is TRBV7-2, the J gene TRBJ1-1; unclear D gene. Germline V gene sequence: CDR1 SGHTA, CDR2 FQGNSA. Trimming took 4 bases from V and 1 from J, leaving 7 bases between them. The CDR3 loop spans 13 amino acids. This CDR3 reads CASSSSGNTEAFF. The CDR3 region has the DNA TGTGCCAGCAGCTCCAGTGGGAACACTGAAGCTTTCTTT.

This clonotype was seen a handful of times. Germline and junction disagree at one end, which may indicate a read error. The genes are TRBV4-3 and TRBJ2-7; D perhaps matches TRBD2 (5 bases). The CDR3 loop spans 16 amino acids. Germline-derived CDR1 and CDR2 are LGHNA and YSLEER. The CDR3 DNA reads TGCGCCAGCAGTCAAGTGGAGGTCGGGTACGGGTCGGAGCAGTACTTC. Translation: CASSQVEVGYGSEQYF.

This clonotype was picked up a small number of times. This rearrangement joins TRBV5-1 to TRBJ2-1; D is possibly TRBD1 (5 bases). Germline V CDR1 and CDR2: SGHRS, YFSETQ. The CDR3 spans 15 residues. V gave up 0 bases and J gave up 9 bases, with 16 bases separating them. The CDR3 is CASSLAAGLPSEQFF. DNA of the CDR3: TGCGCCAGCAGCTTGGCCGCAGGGCTCCCTTCTGAGCAGTTCTTC.

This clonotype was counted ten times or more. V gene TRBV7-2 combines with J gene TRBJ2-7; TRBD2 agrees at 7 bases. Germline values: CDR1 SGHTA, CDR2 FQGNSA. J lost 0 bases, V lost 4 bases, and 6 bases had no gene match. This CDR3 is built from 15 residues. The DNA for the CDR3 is TGTGCCAGCAGCTCGACTAGCTCTAGCTCCTACGAGCAGTACTTC. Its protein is CASSSTSSSSYEQYF.

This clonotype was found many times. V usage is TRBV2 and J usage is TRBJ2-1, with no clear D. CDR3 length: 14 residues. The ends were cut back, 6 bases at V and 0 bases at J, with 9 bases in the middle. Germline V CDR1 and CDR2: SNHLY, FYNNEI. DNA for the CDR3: TGTGCCAGCAGCCCCGTTGTCTCCTACAATGAGCAGTTCTTC. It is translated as CASSPVVSYNEQFF.

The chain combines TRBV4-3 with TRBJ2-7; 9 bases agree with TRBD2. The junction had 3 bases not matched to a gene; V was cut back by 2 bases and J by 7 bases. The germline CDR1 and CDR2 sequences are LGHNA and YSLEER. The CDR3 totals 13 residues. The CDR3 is CASSQIAGGEQYF. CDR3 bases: TGCGCCAGCAGCCAAATCGCGGGGGGGGAGCAGTACTTC.

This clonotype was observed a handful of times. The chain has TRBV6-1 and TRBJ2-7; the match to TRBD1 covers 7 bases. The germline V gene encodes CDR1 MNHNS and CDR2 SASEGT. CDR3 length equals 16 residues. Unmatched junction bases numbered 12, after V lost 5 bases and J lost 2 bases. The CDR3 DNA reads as TGTGCCAGCAGTACGAGCCGGGACAGAAACACCTACGAGCAGTACTTC. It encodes CASSTSRDRNTYEQYF.

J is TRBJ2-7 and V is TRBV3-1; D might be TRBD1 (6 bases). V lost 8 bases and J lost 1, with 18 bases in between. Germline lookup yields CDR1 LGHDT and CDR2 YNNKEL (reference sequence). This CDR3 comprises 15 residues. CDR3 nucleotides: TGTGCCAGCGCTCTCCGGATCAGGGGATCCTACGAGCAGTACTTC. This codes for CASALRIRGSYEQYF.

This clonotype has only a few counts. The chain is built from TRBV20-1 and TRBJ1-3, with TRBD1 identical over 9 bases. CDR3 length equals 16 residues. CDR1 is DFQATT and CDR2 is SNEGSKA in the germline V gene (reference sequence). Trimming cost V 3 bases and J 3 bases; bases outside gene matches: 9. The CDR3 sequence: CSASSSTGGNGNTIYF. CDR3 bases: TGCAGTGCTAGCTCCAGTACAGGGGGCAATGGAAACACCATATATTTT.

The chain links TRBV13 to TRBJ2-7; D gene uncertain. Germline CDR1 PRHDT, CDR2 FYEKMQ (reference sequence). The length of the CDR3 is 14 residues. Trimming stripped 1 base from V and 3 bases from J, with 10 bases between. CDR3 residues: CASSLAYASYEQYF. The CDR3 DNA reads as TGTGCCAGCAGCTTAGCCTACGCCAGCTACGAGCAGTACTTC.

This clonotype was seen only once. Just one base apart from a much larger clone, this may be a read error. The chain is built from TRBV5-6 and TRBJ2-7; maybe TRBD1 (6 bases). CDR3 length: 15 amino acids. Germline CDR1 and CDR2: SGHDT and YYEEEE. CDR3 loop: CANSLAGTRTYEQYF. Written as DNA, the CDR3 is TGTGCCAACAGCTTGGCCGGGACACGAACCTACGAGCAGTACTTC.

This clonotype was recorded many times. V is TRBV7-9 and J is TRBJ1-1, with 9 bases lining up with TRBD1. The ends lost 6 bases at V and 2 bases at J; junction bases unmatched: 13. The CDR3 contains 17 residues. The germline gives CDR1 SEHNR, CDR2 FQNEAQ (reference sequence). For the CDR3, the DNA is TGTGCCAGCAGTCCTCCGGGACAGGGTCAGGGAAACACTGAAGCTTTCTTT. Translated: CASSPPGQGQGNTEAFF. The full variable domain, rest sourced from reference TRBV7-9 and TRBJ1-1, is DTGVSQNPRHKITKRGQNVTFRCDPISEHNRLYWYRQTLGQGPEFLTYFQNEAQLEKSRLLSDRFSAERPKGSFSTLEIQRTEQGDSAMYLCASSPPGQGQGNTEAFFGQGTRLTVV.

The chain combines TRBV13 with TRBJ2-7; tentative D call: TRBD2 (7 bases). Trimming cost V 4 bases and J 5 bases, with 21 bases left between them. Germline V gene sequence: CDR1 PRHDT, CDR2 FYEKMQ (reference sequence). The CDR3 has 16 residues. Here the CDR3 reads CASSSLGGRRAHEQYF. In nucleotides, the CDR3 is TGTGCCAGCAGCTCCCTGGGGGGGCGGAGGGCCCACGAGCAGTACTTC.